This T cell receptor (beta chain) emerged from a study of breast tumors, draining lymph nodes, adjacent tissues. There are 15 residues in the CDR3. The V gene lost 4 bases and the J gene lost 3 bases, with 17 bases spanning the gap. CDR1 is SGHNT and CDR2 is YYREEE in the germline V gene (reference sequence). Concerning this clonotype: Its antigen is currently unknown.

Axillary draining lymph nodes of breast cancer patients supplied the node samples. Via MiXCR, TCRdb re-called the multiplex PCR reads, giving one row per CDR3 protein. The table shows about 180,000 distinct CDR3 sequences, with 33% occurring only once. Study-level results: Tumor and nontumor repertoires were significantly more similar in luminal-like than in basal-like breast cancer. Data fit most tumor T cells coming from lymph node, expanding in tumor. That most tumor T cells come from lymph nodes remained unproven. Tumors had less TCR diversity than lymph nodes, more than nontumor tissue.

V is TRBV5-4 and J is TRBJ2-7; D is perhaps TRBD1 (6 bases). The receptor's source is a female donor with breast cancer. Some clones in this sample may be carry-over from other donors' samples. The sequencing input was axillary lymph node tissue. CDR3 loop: CASSQGQKLGYEQYF. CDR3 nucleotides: TGTGCCAGCAGCCAGGGACAAAAGTTGGGCTACGAGCAGTACTTC.